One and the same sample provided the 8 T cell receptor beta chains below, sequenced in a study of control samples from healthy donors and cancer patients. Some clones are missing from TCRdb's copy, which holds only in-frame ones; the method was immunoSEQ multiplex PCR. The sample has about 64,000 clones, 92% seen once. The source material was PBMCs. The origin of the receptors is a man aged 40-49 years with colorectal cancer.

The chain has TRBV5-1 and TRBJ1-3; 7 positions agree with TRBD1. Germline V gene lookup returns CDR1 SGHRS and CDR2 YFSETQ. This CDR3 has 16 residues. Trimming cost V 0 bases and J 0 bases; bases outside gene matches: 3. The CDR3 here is CASSLEGASSGNTIYF. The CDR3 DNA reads TGCGCCAGCAGCTTGGAGGGGGCCAGCTCTGGAAACACCATATATTTT.

CDR3 sequence: CASSVVDRGALHF. CDR3 DNA: TGTGCCAGCAGCGTGGTGGACCGAGGGGCCCTCCACTTT. The V call is TRBV9, the J call TRBJ1-6; D may be TRBD1 (5 bases). Deletions cut 2 bases from V and 14 bases from J, with 14 bases between. In germline, CDR1 is SGDLS, CDR2 YYNGEE. The CDR3 covers 13 residues. Based on the CDR3 plus reference TRBV9 and TRBJ1-6, the full variable domain is DSGVTQTPKHLITATGQRVTLRCSPRSGDLSVYWYQQSLDQGLQFLIQYYNGEERAKGNILERFSAQQFPDLHSELNLSSLELGDSALYFCASSVVDRGALHFGNGTRLTVT.

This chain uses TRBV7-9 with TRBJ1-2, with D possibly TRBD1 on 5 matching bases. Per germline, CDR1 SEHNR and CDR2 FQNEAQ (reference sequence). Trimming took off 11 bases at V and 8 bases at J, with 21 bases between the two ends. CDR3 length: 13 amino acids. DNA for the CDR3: TGTGCCCAAGCTTTGAGTGGGGACGGCGGCTACACCTTC. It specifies CAQALSGDGGYTF. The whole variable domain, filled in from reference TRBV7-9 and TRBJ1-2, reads DTGVSQNPRHKITKRGQNVTFRCDPISEHNRLYWYRQTLGQGPEFLTYFQNEAQLEKSRLLSDRFSAERPKGSFSTLEIQRTEQGDSAMYLCAQALSGDGGYTFGSGTRLTVV.

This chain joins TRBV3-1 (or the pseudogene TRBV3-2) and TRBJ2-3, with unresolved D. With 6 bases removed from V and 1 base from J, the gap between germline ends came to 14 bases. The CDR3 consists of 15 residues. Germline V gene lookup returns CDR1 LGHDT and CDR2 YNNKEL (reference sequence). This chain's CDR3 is CASRRERLGTDTQYF. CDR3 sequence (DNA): TGTGCCAGCAGGCGTGAGCGCCTAGGCACAGATACGCAGTATTTT.

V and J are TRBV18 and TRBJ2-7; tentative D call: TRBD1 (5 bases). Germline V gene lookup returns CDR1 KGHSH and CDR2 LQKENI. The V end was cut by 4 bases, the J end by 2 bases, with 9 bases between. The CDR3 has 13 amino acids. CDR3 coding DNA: TGTGCCAGCTCACTAAAACAGGCCTACGAGCAGTACTTC. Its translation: CASSLKQAYEQYF. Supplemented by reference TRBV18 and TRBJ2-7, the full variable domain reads NAGVMQNPRHLVRRRGQEARLRCSPMKGHSHVYWYRQLPEEGLKFMVYLQKENIIDESGMPKERFSAEFPKEGPSILRIQQVVRGDSAAYFCASSLKQAYEQYFGPGTRLTVT.

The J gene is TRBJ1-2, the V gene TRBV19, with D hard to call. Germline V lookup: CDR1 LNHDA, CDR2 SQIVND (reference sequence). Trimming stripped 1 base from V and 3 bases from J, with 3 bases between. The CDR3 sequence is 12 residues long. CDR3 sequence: CASSIGDYGYTF. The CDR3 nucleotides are TGTGCCAGTAGTATAGGGGACTATGGCTACACCTTC.

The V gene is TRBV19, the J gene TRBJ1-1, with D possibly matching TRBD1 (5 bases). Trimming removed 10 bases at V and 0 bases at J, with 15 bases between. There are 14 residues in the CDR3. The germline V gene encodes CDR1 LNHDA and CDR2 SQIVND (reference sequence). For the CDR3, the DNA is TGTGCCACCGAGTCGGGGGGGTTGAACACTGAAGCTTTCTTT. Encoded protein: CATESGGLNTEAFF.

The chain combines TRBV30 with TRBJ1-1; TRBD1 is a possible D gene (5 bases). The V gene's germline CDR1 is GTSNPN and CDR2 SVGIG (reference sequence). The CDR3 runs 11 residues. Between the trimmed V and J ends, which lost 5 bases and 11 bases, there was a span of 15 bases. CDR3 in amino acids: CAWSVQGNAFF. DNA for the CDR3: TGTGCCTGGTCGGTGCAGGGAAACGCTTTCTTT.